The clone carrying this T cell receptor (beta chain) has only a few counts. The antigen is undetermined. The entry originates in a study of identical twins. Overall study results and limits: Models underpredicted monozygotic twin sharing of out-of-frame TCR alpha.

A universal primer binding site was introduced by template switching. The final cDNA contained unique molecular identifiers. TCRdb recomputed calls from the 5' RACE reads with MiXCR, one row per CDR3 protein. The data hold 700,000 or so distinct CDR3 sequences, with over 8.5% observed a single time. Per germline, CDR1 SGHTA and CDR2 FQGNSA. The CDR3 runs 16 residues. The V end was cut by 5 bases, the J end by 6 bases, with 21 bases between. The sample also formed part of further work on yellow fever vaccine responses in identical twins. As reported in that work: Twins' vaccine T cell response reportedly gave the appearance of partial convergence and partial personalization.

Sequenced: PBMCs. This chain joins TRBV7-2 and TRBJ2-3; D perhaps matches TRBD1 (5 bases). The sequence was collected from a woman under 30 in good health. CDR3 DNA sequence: TGTGCCAGCAGCCCTTGGGGCGCTAGTTTGTCGGATACGCAGTATTTT. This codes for CASSPWGASLSDTQYF. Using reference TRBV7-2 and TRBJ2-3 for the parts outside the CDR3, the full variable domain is GAGVSQSPSNKVTEKGKDVELRCDPISGHTALYWYRQSLGQGLEFLIYFQGNSAPDKSGLPSDRFSAERTGGSVSTLTIQRTQQEDSAVYLCASSPWGASLSDTQYFGPGTRLTVL.